This TCR beta chain emerged from a study of beta chain features in type 1 diabetes (dated by TCRdb to the late 2010s). Regarding the complete study: Mean age, gender distribution, total cell number and subset yield were not different between patients and healthy donors. Across all samples, some 110,000,000 sorted cells were examined, and cell number per subset correlated strongly with RNA yield. In the study, TCRB repertoires of sorted circulating CD4+ T cell subsets from recently diagnosed type 1 diabetes patients were compared with those of matched healthy donors. Regulatory and stem cell-like memory subsets were isolated from only 8 patients and roughly 8 healthy donors, whereas naive and central memory subsets came from all 28 donors. Points the paper makes about the study in general: Sequencing cDNA rather than genomic DNA could over-represent highly expressing activated cells, although activation and CD3 levels did not differ between groups. Only small numbers of individuals were included in the HLA sub-analyses, which left unresolved whether HLA type had any influence on TCRB rearrangement. Type 1 diabetes patients showed a moderate but significant shortening of TCRB CDR3 length in all four CD4+ subsets. At VDJ recombination sites, patients with type 1 diabetes made fewer insertions and deleted more nucleotides, a pattern implying thymic rearrangement abnormalities. Shorter templates might be favored by PCR, yet because patient and control samples were amplified and corrected together, any such skew would affect both groups equally. The naive, central memory and regulatory TCRB repertoires appeared to resemble one another more closely among patients than among healthy donors.

The entire isolated RNA was reverse transcribed using the High Capacity cDNA Reverse Transcription Kit, and thus expressed TCRB transcripts were sequenced. Survey-depth immunoSEQ sequencing was performed on stem cell-like memory T cell samples, with an average of around 970,000 total reads per sample. Sorted cells were lysed in RLT buffer, and RNA was extracted using DNase-treated RNeasy Micro or Mini kits according to cell number. To prevent cross-contamination, every cell subset was processed on its own, while patient and healthy donor samples were processed together. TCRB sequences were amplified from cDNA with the immunoSEQ multiplex PCR, producing 87-bp fragments spanning the CDR3 region. Amplicons were sequenced on the Illumina HiSeq platform. The original methods were these. PCR bias was corrected computationally using synthetic template baselines, and reads within Hamming distance 2 were collapsed, with unmergeable singletons discarded. By aligning reads against IMGT, V, D and J genes, CDR3 length, and insertions or deletions at six rearrangement sites were assigned. Within each subset, clonotype counts were normalized to sorted cell number, and only after that were true diversity and Gini coefficients computed with the tcR R package. The overlap coefficient, calculated on TCRB nucleotide sequences, was used to quantify repertoire sharing. TCRdb took this table from immuneACCESS and kept in-frame rearrangements with V and J called. Such tables lack part of the clones; where checked against another copy, unresolved V genes explain under half of the gap, and the rest is unexplained. V, J and clone size derive from that table, while D and trimming were established from the DNA sequence. The sample table records 40,000 to 65,000 clones; 63% of these occur just once. 0.25% to 0.35% of the sample belongs to the ten largest clones.

Looking up the germline V gene yields CDR1 SGHTA and CDR2 FQGTGA. The CDR3 sequence holds 15 residues, the cysteine and phenylalanine included. The sequence is cut down to CDR3 DNA, 45 bases in frame from base 1. Trimming leaves V shorter by 6 bases and J shorter by 3 bases, with the junction holding 7 bases beyond the gene matches. A word on this clone: The clone's antigen remains unknown. The record has no base qualities; no much larger clone is one base away.

Each donor gave one peripheral blood draw, averaging around 0.11 L, which was collected into heparinised tubes. A BD FACSAria II was used to sort naive, central memory, regulatory and stem cell-like memory CD4+ T cells with a panel that included CD45RO, CCR7, CD25, CD127, CD95 and CD27. Every sorted population had a purity above 95%. PBMCs were isolated right away by Lymphoprep density gradient centrifugation and were stained directly, without culture. So that batch effects would be minimized, each experiment stained and sorted samples in pairs, pairing one healthy donor with one patient. The rearranged chain carries TRBV7-3 and TRBJ2-3; the central 9 bases match TRBD2. What was sequenced was stem cell memory CD4+ T cells from blood. Per the publication, the cell subset or site label means: stem cell-like memory CD4+ T cells. The clonotype comes from a woman aged 25-40 years with type 1 diabetes. Here is the DNA: TGTGCCAGCAGTTCCGGGACTAGCATGACAGATACGCAGTATTTT. Translated, this gives CASSSGTSMTDTQYF.